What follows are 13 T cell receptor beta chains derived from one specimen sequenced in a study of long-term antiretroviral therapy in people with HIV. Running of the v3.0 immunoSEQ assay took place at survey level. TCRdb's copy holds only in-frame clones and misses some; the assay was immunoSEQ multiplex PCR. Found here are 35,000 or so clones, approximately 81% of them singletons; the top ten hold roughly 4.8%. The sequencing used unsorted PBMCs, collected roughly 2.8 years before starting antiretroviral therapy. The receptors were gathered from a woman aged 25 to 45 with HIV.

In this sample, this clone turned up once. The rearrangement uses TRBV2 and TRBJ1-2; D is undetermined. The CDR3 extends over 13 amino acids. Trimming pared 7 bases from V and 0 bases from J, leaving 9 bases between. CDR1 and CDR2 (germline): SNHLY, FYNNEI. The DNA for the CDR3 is TGTGCCAGCATCCTCCGGACTAACTATGGCTACACCTTC. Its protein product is CASILRTNYGYTF.

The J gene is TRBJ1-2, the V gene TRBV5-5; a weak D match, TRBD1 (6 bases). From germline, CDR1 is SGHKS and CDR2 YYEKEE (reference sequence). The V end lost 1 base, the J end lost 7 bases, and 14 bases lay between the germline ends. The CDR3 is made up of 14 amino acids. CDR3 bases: TGTGCCAGCAGCTTGCCTCCAGGGGTTCTTGGCTACACCTTC. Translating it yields CASSLPPGVLGYTF. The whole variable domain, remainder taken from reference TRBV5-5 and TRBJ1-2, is DAGVTQSPTHLIKTRGQQVTLRCSPISGHKSVSWYQQVLGQGPQFIFQYYEKEERGRGNFPDRFSARQFPNYSSELNVNALLLGDSALYLCASSLPPGVLGYTFGSGTRLTVV.

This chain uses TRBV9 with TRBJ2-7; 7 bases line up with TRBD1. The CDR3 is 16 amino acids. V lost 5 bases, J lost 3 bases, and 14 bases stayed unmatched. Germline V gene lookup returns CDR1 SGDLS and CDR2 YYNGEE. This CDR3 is CASSIRGPPTFYEQYV. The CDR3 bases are TGTGCCAGCAGTATAAGGGGGCCACCTACCTTCTACGAGCAGTACGTC.

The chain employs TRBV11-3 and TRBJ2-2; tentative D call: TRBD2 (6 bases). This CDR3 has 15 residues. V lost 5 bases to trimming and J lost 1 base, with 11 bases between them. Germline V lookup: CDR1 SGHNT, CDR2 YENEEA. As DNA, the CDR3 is TGTGCCAGCAGCCCATCTAGCGTGAACACCGGGGAGCTGTTTTTT. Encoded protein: CASSPSSVNTGELFF.

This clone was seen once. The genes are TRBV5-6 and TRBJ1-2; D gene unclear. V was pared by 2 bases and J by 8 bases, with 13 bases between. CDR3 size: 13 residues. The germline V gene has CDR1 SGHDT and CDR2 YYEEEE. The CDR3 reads CASSFVGSSGYTF. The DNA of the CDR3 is TGTGCCAGCAGCTTTGTGGGATCAAGCGGCTACACCTTC.

The CDR3 loop reads CASSEAGGGYNEQFF. In DNA form, the CDR3 reads TGTGCCAGCAGTGAAGCGGGGGGGGGATACAATGAGCAGTTCTTC. The J gene is TRBJ2-1, the V gene TRBV2; 7 bases map to TRBD2. The CDR3 covers 15 residues. The germline V gene encodes CDR1 SNHLY and CDR2 FYNNEI. With 0 bases clipped from V and 4 bases from J, the junction kept 3 bases outside the gene matches.

CDR3 coding DNA: TGCGCCAGCAGCTTAAACAGGGCCCCCTACACTGAAGCTTTCTTT. Its protein product is CASSLNRAPYTEAFF. The rearrangement joins TRBV5-1 to TRBJ1-1; tentatively, D is TRBD1 (6 bases). Germline V gives CDR1 SGHRS, CDR2 YFSETQ. The CDR3 extends over 15 amino acids. Trimming took 2 bases from V and 3 from J, leaving 14 bases between them.

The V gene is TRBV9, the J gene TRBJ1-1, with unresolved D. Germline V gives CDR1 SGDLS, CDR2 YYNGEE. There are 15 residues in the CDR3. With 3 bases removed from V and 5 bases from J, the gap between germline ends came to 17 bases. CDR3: CASSAEGGSFTEAFF. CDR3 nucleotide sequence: TGTGCCAGCAGCGCGGAGGGCGGGAGTTTTACTGAAGCTTTCTTT.

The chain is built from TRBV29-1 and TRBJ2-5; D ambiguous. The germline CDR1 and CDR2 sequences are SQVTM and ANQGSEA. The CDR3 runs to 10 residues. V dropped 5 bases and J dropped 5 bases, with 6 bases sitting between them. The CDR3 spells CSVFSETQYF. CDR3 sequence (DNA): TGCAGCGTTTTCTCTGAGACCCAGTACTTC.

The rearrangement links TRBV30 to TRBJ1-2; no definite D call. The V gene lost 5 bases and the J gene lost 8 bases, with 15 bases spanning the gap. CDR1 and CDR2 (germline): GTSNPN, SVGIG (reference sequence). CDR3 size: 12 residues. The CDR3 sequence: CAWGLKVEGYTF. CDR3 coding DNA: TGTGCCTGGGGACTTAAAGTGGAAGGCTACACCTTC.

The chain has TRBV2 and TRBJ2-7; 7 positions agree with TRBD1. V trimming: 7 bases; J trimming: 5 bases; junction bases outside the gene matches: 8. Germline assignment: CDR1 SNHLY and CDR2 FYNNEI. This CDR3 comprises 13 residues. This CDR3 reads CASTNDRVHEQYF. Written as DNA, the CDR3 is TGTGCCAGCACCAATGACAGGGTCCACGAGCAGTACTTC.

CDR3 sequence reads: CASSLASVNTEAFF. The CDR3 DNA sequence: TGTGCCAGCAGCTTAGCCAGTGTGAACACTGAAGCTTTCTTT. The chain links TRBV7-6 to TRBJ1-1; D gene ambiguous. The CDR3 length is 14 residues. V was clipped by 0 bases and J by 0 bases, with 5 bases between them. Germline V gives CDR1 SGHVS, CDR2 FNYEAQ.

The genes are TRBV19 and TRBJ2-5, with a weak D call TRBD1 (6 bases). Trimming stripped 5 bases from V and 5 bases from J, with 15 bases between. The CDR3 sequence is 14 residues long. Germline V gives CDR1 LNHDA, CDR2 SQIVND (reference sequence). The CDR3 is CASSPTGFRETQYF. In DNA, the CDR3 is TGTGCCAGTAGTCCAACAGGGTTCAGGGAGACCCAGTACTTC.